This is a list of T cell receptor beta chains from one sample in a study of shared clonotypes between healthy human individuals. Sequencing was performed with immunoSEQ multiplex PCR; in TCRdb, only in-frame clones are kept and a portion is missing. The data show approximately 2,000,000 clones, about 94% seen once. The source material was naive CD8+ T cells from PBMCs. These receptors all come from a man between 18 and 35 years old in good health. Some clones in this sample may be carry-over from other donors' samples. CDR3s include the opening cysteine and the closing phenylalanine or tryptophan. Fields, in order: clone size, J gene, V gene, D gene, CDR3 length, CDR3 protein, CDR3 DNA. D genes are given only for firm matches. A row's size may be missing; if present it is once, few, many or a size class.

clone_size: -
j_call: TRBJ2-1
v_call: TRBV10-3
d_call: TRBD2
cdr3_length: 16
cdr3_aa: CAISEGLAGEPNEQFF
cdr3_nt: TGTGCCATCAGTGAGGGACTAGCGGGAGAGCCCAATGAGCAGTTCTTC

clone_size: -
j_call: TRBJ1-1
v_call: TRBV6-4
d_call: -
cdr3_length: 14
cdr3_aa: CASRPSPKNTEAFF
cdr3_nt: TGTGCCAGCAGGCCCAGCCCGAAGAACACTGAAGCTTTCTTT

clone_size: -
j_call: TRBJ1-5
v_call: TRBV6-1
d_call: -
cdr3_length: 14
cdr3_aa: CASTYMDSNQPQHF
cdr3_nt: TGTGCCAGCACCTACATGGATAGCAATCAGCCCCAGCATTTT

clone_size: -
j_call: TRBJ1-2
v_call: TRBV27
d_call: TRBD1
cdr3_length: 15
cdr3_aa: CASAILGGTGRGYTF
cdr3_nt: TGTGCCAGCGCTATCCTAGGAGGGACAGGGCGAGGCTACACCTTC

clone_size: -
j_call: TRBJ1-5
v_call: TRBV6-1
d_call: -
cdr3_length: 15
cdr3_aa: CASSVLAGTNQPQHF
cdr3_nt: TGTGCCAGCAGTGTACTAGCAGGGACCAATCAGCCCCAGCATTTT

clone_size: -
j_call: TRBJ2-6
v_call: TRBV7-8
d_call: -
cdr3_length: 19
cdr3_aa: CASSLDIVVKSSGANVLTF
cdr3_nt: TGTGCCAGCAGCTTAGATATTGTAGTGAAGAGCTCTGGGGCCAACGTCCTGACTTTC

clone_size: -
j_call: TRBJ2-1
v_call: TRBV5-1
d_call: -
cdr3_length: 14
cdr3_aa: CASSLAGDYNEQFF
cdr3_nt: TGCGCCAGCAGCTTGGCGGGAGACTACAATGAGCAGTTCTTC

clone_size: once
j_call: TRBJ2-5
v_call: TRBV29-1
d_call: -
cdr3_length: 11
cdr3_aa: CSATGLETQYF
cdr3_nt: TGCAGCGCCACAGGGCTTGAGACCCAGTACTTC

clone_size: -
j_call: TRBJ1-4
v_call: TRBV9
d_call: -
cdr3_length: 14
cdr3_aa: CASSVWATNEKLFF
cdr3_nt: TGTGCCAGCAGCGTATGGGCAACTAATGAAAAACTGTTTTTT

clone_size: -
j_call: TRBJ2-7
v_call: TRBV27
d_call: TRBD2
cdr3_length: 14
cdr3_aa: CASSFLAGGAEQYF
cdr3_nt: TGTGCCAGCAGTTTTTTAGCGGGAGGTGCCGAGCAGTACTTC

clone_size: -
j_call: TRBJ1-2
v_call: TRBV19
d_call: -
cdr3_length: 15
cdr3_aa: CASKPPQGPADGYTF
cdr3_nt: TGTGCCAGTAAGCCCCCCCAGGGGCCCGCGGATGGCTACACCTTC

clone_size: -
j_call: TRBJ2-7
v_call: TRBV4-3
d_call: -
cdr3_length: 13
cdr3_aa: CASSQAGLQEQYF
cdr3_nt: TGCGCCAGCAGCCAGGCCGGACTGCAAGAGCAGTACTTC

clone_size: once
j_call: TRBJ2-7
v_call: TRBV27
d_call: TRBD2
cdr3_length: 16
cdr3_aa: CASSFLLAGGPYEQYF
cdr3_nt: TGTGCCAGCAGTTTCCTTCTAGCGGGAGGGCCCTACGAGCAGTACTTC

clone_size: -
j_call: TRBJ2-5
v_call: TRBV28
d_call: -
cdr3_length: 13
cdr3_aa: CASKFPGAETQYF
cdr3_nt: TGTGCCAGCAAGTTTCCGGGAGCAGAGACCCAGTACTTC

clone_size: once
j_call: TRBJ2-1
v_call: TRBV28
d_call: TRBD2
cdr3_length: 15
cdr3_aa: CASRSLERERNEQFF
cdr3_nt: TGTGCCAGCAGATCCCTTGAGCGGGAGAGAAATGAGCAGTTCTTC

clone_size: -
j_call: TRBJ2-1
v_call: TRBV5-6
d_call: -
cdr3_length: 12
cdr3_aa: CASSLEVGEQFF
cdr3_nt: TGTGCCAGCAGCTTGGAGGTCGGGGAGCAGTTCTTC

clone_size: once
j_call: TRBJ2-7
v_call: TRBV6-1
d_call: TRBD1
cdr3_length: 15
cdr3_aa: CASRKGQGRTYEQYF
cdr3_nt: TGTGCCAGCAGAAAGGGACAGGGCCGTACCTACGAGCAGTACTTC

clone_size: -
j_call: TRBJ1-5
v_call: TRBV4-1
d_call: -
cdr3_length: 16
cdr3_aa: CASSQEWGYGNQPQHF
cdr3_nt: TGCGCCAGCAGCCAGGAGTGGGGTTATGGCAATCAGCCCCAGCATTTT

clone_size: -
j_call: TRBJ1-1
v_call: TRBV6-6
d_call: -
cdr3_length: 13
cdr3_aa: CASSSEGDGEAFF
cdr3_nt: TGTGCCAGCAGCTCGGAAGGCGATGGGGAGGCTTTCTTT

clone_size: -
j_call: TRBJ1-4
v_call: TRBV27
d_call: -
cdr3_length: 15
cdr3_aa: CASSGEPAWAEKLFF
cdr3_nt: TGTGCCAGCAGTGGAGAACCTGCATGGGCTGAAAAACTGTTTTTT

clone_size: -
j_call: TRBJ1-2
v_call: TRBV5-1
d_call: TRBD1
cdr3_length: 14
cdr3_aa: CASSSDRAPGGYTF
cdr3_nt: TGCGCCAGCAGCTCTGACAGGGCCCCTGGTGGCTACACCTTC

clone_size: few
j_call: TRBJ1-1
v_call: TRBV14
d_call: -
cdr3_length: 14
cdr3_aa: CASSQGARNTEAFF
cdr3_nt: TGTGCCAGCAGCCAAGGGGCTCGGAACACTGAAGCTTTCTTT

clone_size: -
j_call: TRBJ1-3
v_call: TRBV13
d_call: TRBD1
cdr3_length: 14
cdr3_aa: CASSPDRVSDTIYF
cdr3_nt: TGTGCCAGCAGCCCGGACAGGGTCTCCGACACCATATATTTT

clone_size: -
j_call: TRBJ2-7
v_call: TRBV6-1
d_call: -
cdr3_length: 11
cdr3_aa: CASRDAYEQYF
cdr3_nt: TGTGCCAGCAGGGATGCCTACGAGCAGTACTTC

clone_size: -
j_call: TRBJ2-1
v_call: TRBV4-2
d_call: TRBD2
cdr3_length: 17
cdr3_aa: CASSQDQKAGVRIEQFF
cdr3_nt: TGTGCCAGCAGCCAAGACCAGAAAGCGGGAGTACGGATTGAGCAGTTCTTC

clone_size: -
j_call: TRBJ2-1
v_call: TRBV7-8
d_call: -
cdr3_length: 14
cdr3_aa: CASSLEGLANEQFF
cdr3_nt: TGTGCCAGCAGCTTAGAGGGACTTGCCAATGAGCAGTTCTTC

clone_size: -
j_call: TRBJ2-3
v_call: TRBV6-5
d_call: -
cdr3_length: 14
cdr3_aa: CASSPSGSTDTQYF
cdr3_nt: TGTGCCAGCAGCCCAAGCGGGAGCACAGATACGCAGTATTTT

clone_size: -
j_call: TRBJ2-1
v_call: TRBV27
d_call: -
cdr3_length: 16
cdr3_aa: CASSLTSNLHYNEQFF
cdr3_nt: TGTGCCAGCAGTTTGACTTCCAACCTCCACTACAATGAGCAGTTCTTC

clone_size: -
j_call: TRBJ2-5
v_call: TRBV7-2
d_call: -
cdr3_length: 13
cdr3_aa: CASSLALQETQYF
cdr3_nt: TGTGCCAGCAGCCTCGCCCTTCAAGAGACCCAGTACTTC

clone_size: -
j_call: TRBJ1-1
v_call: TRBV4-1
d_call: -
cdr3_length: 16
cdr3_aa: CASSQPGAGLNTEAFF
cdr3_nt: TGCGCCAGCAGCCAACCGGGGGCGGGGCTGAACACTGAAGCTTTCTTT

clone_size: -
j_call: TRBJ2-4
v_call: TRBV9
d_call: -
cdr3_length: 14
cdr3_aa: CASSPRVPPYIQYF
cdr3_nt: TGTGCCAGCAGCCCGAGAGTCCCGCCCTACATTCAGTACTTC

clone_size: -
j_call: TRBJ1-4
v_call: TRBV7-8
d_call: -
cdr3_length: 17
cdr3_aa: CASSLTSNAGWDEKLFF
cdr3_nt: TGTGCCAGCAGCTTAACGAGTAATGCAGGGTGGGATGAAAAACTGTTTTTT

clone_size: -
j_call: TRBJ2-1
v_call: TRBV25-1
d_call: -
cdr3_length: 14
cdr3_aa: CASRSLGEDNEQFF
cdr3_nt: TGTGCCAGCAGATCTCTGGGCGAGGACAATGAGCAGTTCTTC

clone_size: -
j_call: TRBJ2-2
v_call: TRBV27
d_call: -
cdr3_length: 13
cdr3_aa: CASSFINTGELFF
cdr3_nt: TGTGCCAGCAGTTTCATTAACACCGGGGAGCTGTTTTTT

clone_size: -
j_call: TRBJ2-7
v_call: TRBV27
d_call: TRBD1
cdr3_length: 15
cdr3_aa: CASSFLYRQGGEQYF
cdr3_nt: TGTGCCAGCAGTTTTCTTTACCGACAGGGTGGCGAGCAGTACTTC

clone_size: -
j_call: TRBJ2-7
v_call: TRBV4-1
d_call: -
cdr3_length: 12
cdr3_aa: CASSQVSHEQYF
cdr3_nt: TGCGCCAGCAGCCAAGTCTCCCACGAGCAGTACTTC

clone_size: -
j_call: TRBJ1-1
v_call: TRBV11-2
d_call: -
cdr3_length: 13
cdr3_aa: CASSLWKMNEAFF
cdr3_nt: TGTGCCAGCAGCTTATGGAAGATGAATGAAGCTTTCTTT

clone_size: -
j_call: TRBJ1-3
v_call: TRBV4-1
d_call: -
cdr3_length: 11
cdr3_aa: CASREGNTIYF
cdr3_nt: TGCGCCAGCAGGGAGGGAAACACCATATATTTT

clone_size: once
j_call: TRBJ2-5
v_call: TRBV4-2
d_call: TRBD2
cdr3_length: 15
cdr3_aa: CASSQEMGGRETQYF
cdr3_nt: TGTGCCAGCAGCCAAGAAATGGGAGGGAGAGAGACCCAGTACTTC

clone_size: -
j_call: TRBJ2-7
v_call: TRBV11-3
d_call: -
cdr3_length: 14
cdr3_aa: CASSSRRMPYEQYF
cdr3_nt: TGTGCCAGCAGCTCCAGACGGATGCCCTACGAGCAGTACTTC

clone_size: -
j_call: TRBJ1-2
v_call: TRBV6-5
d_call: -
cdr3_length: 14
cdr3_aa: CASSYSTTHYGYTF
cdr3_nt: TGTGCCAGCAGTTACTCGACTACACATTATGGCTACACCTTC

clone_size: once
j_call: TRBJ2-3
v_call: TRBV13
d_call: TRBD2
cdr3_length: 16
cdr3_aa: CASSPGREGNTDTQYF
cdr3_nt: TGTGCCAGCAGTCCGGGGCGGGAGGGAAACACAGATACGCAGTATTTT

clone_size: -
j_call: TRBJ1-1
v_call: TRBV19
d_call: -
cdr3_length: 15
cdr3_aa: CASSSPTEGNTEAFF
cdr3_nt: TGTGCCAGTAGCTCCCCTACCGAGGGGAACACTGAAGCTTTCTTT

clone_size: -
j_call: TRBJ2-1
v_call: TRBV11-2
d_call: TRBD1
cdr3_length: 18
cdr3_aa: CASSLSPSSRGLGNEQFF
cdr3_nt: TGTGCCAGCAGCTTATCGCCTTCTTCCAGGGGGCTGGGGAATGAGCAGTTCTTC

clone_size: few
j_call: TRBJ1-1
v_call: TRBV30
d_call: -
cdr3_length: 13
cdr3_aa: CAWSTSLGTEAFF
cdr3_nt: TGTGCCTGGAGTACTTCTCTCGGGACTGAAGCTTTCTTT

clone_size: -
j_call: TRBJ2-7
v_call: TRBV7-9
d_call: -
cdr3_length: 14
cdr3_aa: CASSHRGRPYEQYF
cdr3_nt: TGTGCCAGCAGCCACCGGGGGAGGCCCTACGAGCAGTACTTC

clone_size: -
j_call: TRBJ2-5
v_call: TRBV7-9
d_call: TRBD1
cdr3_length: 16
cdr3_aa: CASSLARQGLGETQYF
cdr3_nt: TGTGCCAGCAGCTTAGCTAGACAGGGCTTGGGAGAGACCCAGTACTTC